The 26 T cell receptor beta chains below all came from one sample that was sequenced in a study of shared clonotypes between healthy human individuals. Here immunoSEQ multiplex PCR was the method, and the copy in TCRdb shows in-frame clones only, minus some. The table lists over a million clones, approximately 72% of them singletons. The source material was memory CD4+ T cells sorted from blood. Subset defined: CD45RA-negative fraction. All receptors come from a man aged 18 to 30 in good health.

The chain links TRBV27 to TRBJ2-7; D possibly matches TRBD1 or TRBD2 (6 bases each). Trimming took 6 bases from V and 6 from J, leaving 15 bases between them. This CDR3 is 13 amino acids long. Germline CDR1 reads MNHEY; CDR2 reads SMNVEV (reference sequence). The CDR3 DNA sequence: TGTGCCAGCAGCCTTAAGGGGGGCGGCGAGCAGTACTTC. Translation gives CASSLKGGGEQYF.

Only a few counts were recorded for this clone. The chain uses TRBV2 and TRBJ2-1, with no clear D. This CDR3 region has 13 residues. V shed 7 bases and J shed 9 bases, with 16 bases lying between them. Germline assignment: CDR1 SNHLY and CDR2 FYNNEI. CDR3 nucleotide sequence: TGTGCCAGCATCTGGGCTGGACGTTCTGAGCAGTTCTTC. This encodes CASIWAGRSEQFF.

V usage is TRBV7-9 and J usage is TRBJ1-3; D uncertain. CDR1 and CDR2 from the germline V gene are SEHNR and FQNEAQ (reference sequence). V was pared by 6 bases and J by 2 bases, with 17 bases between. This CDR3 comprises 16 residues. The CDR3 bases are TGTGCCAGCAGTCCTGATATCTTAAGTACTGGAAACACCATATATTTT. Protein product: CASSPDILSTGNTIYF.

J is TRBJ2-1 and V is TRBV5-1; TRBD2 agrees at 9 bases. The length of the CDR3 is 15 residues. V was pared by 3 bases and J by 5 bases, with 6 bases of the junction left unmatched. The germline gives CDR1 SGHRS, CDR2 YFSETQ. The CDR3 DNA sequence: TGCGCCAGCAGCTCCCTAGCGGGGCCCAACAATGAGCAGTTCTTC. It is translated as CASSSLAGPNNEQFF.

The chain uses TRBV6-6 and TRBJ2-7; D may be TRBD1 (6 bases). CDR1 and CDR2 from the germline V gene are MNHNY and SVGAGI (reference sequence). Trimming pared 2 bases from V and 3 bases from J, leaving 11 bases between. The CDR3 loop spans 14 amino acids. CDR3 sequence: CASSYNEGVYEQYF. The CDR3 nucleotides are TGTGCCAGCAGTTACAACGAGGGGGTCTACGAGCAGTACTTC.

This clone was found a few times. This chain uses TRBV2 with TRBJ1-1; D not resolved. CDR1 and CDR2 (germline): SNHLY, FYNNEI. The CDR3 runs 14 residues. V lost 3 bases, J lost 3 bases, and 11 bases lay in between. The CDR3 region has the DNA TGTGCCAGCAGTGACGAGACAAAGTACACTGAAGCTTTCTTT. Residues: CASSDETKYTEAFF.

This clone was detected ten times or more. The chain links TRBV28 to TRBJ2-7, with D possibly TRBD1 on 5 matching bases. This CDR3 is built from 16 residues. CDR1 and CDR2 from the germline V gene are MDHEN and SYDVKM. Trimming shortened V by 6 bases and J by 0 bases, and 18 bases separated the two germline ends. DNA for the CDR3: TGTGCCAGCAGGGGTAAAGGCAGGGTCTTCTCCTACGAGCAGTACTTC. Translation gives CASRGKGRVFSYEQYF.

The V call is TRBV5-1, the J call TRBJ1-4; 9 bases are shared with TRBD1. The V gene end was trimmed by 4 bases and the J gene end by 2 bases; junction bases not matched to a gene: 6. The CDR3 has 16 amino acids. Germline V gives CDR1 SGHRS, CDR2 YFSETQ. In DNA form, the CDR3 reads TGCGCCAGCAGCCCGTTAGGACAGGGGACTAATGAAAAACTGTTTTTT. Translated: CASSPLGQGTNEKLFF.

V usage is TRBV30 and J usage is TRBJ2-3, with D maybe TRBD2 (5 bases). The germline V and J ends were trimmed by 2 bases and 2 bases, with 11 bases remaining between them. Per the germline V gene, CDR1 is GTSNPN and CDR2 is SVGIG (reference sequence). CDR3 size: 14 residues. In DNA, the CDR3 is TGTGCCTGGAGTCAGTCGGGATACACAGATACGCAGTATTTT. This sequence encodes CAWSQSGYTDTQYF.

The chain carries TRBV27 and TRBJ2-7; 7 bases map to TRBD2. The CDR3 runs to 16 residues. Germline V gene sequence: CDR1 MNHEY, CDR2 SMNVEV (reference sequence). J gave up 0 bases and V 0 bases, and 5 bases lay outside the gene matches. In DNA, the CDR3 is TGTGCCAGCAGTTTATCACTAGCGTTGATCTCCTACGAGCAGTACTTC. Encoded protein: CASSLSLALISYEQYF.

As concerns this clone: A junction boundary mismatches the germline segment, possibly from a read error. The chain combines TRBV28 with TRBJ1-4; 7 bases line up with TRBD1. The germline CDR1 and CDR2 sequences are MDHEN and SYDVKM. The CDR3 spans 16 residues. CDR3 coding DNA: TGTGCCAGCAGTTTACGCACAGGGGCCGGTGTTGAAAACCTGTTTTTT. This encodes CASSLRTGAGVENLFF.

The CDR3 loop is CASSLRTRPFEQFF. The DNA of the CDR3 is TGTGCCAGCAGCTTACGGACTCGGCCATTTGAGCAGTTCTTC. This chain links TRBV5-4 with TRBJ2-1; maybe TRBD2 (5 bases). CDR1 is SGHNT, CDR2 YYREEE, per germline (reference sequence). The CDR3 has 14 residues. V was shortened by 2 bases and J by 9 bases, with 15 bases between the two germline ends.

The chain employs TRBV7-2 and TRBJ1-1; D is undetermined. Germline V gives CDR1 SGHTA, CDR2 FQGNSA. The V gene lost 1 base and the J gene lost 1 base, with 7 bases spanning the gap. The CDR3 has 14 residues. The CDR3 bases are TGTGCCAGCAGCTTAGGTTTGGAGAACACTGAAGCTTTCTTT. It specifies CASSLGLENTEAFF.

The chain combines TRBV29-1 with TRBJ2-3; 10 nucleotides align to TRBD2. CDR1 and CDR2 (germline): SQVTM, ANQGSEA. The CDR3 contains 15 residues. With 3 bases clipped from V and 5 bases from J, the junction kept 8 bases outside the gene matches. The CDR3: CSVEGSGGPRDTQYF. The DNA of the CDR3 is TGCAGCGTTGAGGGTAGCGGGGGGCCCCGAGATACGCAGTATTTT.

A few counts support this clone. The rearrangement joins TRBV7-8 to TRBJ1-6; 9 nucleotides align to TRBD1. Germline-derived CDR1 and CDR2 are SGHVS and FQNEAQ. The CDR3 covers 17 residues. Trimming at V came to 1 base and at J to 3 bases, leaving 4 bases not matched to a gene. The CDR3 nucleotides read TGTGCCAGCAGCTTAGAGACAGGGGGGAGCTATAATTCACCCCTCCACTTT. Encoded protein: CASSLETGGSYNSPLHF.

The chain links TRBV7-9 to TRBJ2-7, with D perhaps matching TRBD2 (5 bases). In germline, CDR1 is SEHNR, CDR2 FQNEAQ (reference sequence). Deletions cut 6 bases from V and 2 bases from J, with 23 bases between. The length of the CDR3 is 17 residues. As DNA, the CDR3 is TGTGCCAGCAGTCATCCCCCGCCCGGAAGCGGACCCTACGAGCAGTACTTC. Translating gives CASSHPPPGSGPYEQYF.

This chain connects TRBV5-4 to TRBJ1-2; a weak D match, TRBD1 (5 bases). This CDR3 contains 13 residues. CDR1 and CDR2 from the germline V gene are SGHNT and YYREEE (reference sequence). Trimming shortened V by 4 bases and J by 8 bases, and 15 bases separated the two germline ends. The CDR3 coding sequence is TGTGCCAGCAGCGCCCCGGGGCAGAAGGGCTACACCTTC. Its protein product is CASSAPGQKGYTF. Using reference TRBV5-4 and TRBJ1-2 for the parts outside the CDR3, the full variable domain is ETGVTQSPTHLIKTRGQQVTLRCSSQSGHNTVSWYQQALGQGPQFIFQYYREEENGRGNFPPRFSGLQFPNYSSELNVNALELDDSALYLCASSAPGQKGYTFGSGTRLTVV.

The chain has TRBV18 and TRBJ2-5; tentative D call: TRBD2 (5 bases). The CDR3 loop spans 14 amino acids. The germline CDR1 and CDR2 sequences are KGHSH and LQKENI. The ends were cut back, 3 bases at V and 5 bases at J, with 13 bases in the middle. CDR3 sequence reads: CASSPLVRGETQYF. The CDR3 region has the DNA TGTGCCAGCTCACCCTTGGTCCGAGGGGAGACCCAGTACTTC.

V usage is TRBV18 and J usage is TRBJ2-1; 8 nucleotides match TRBD2. This CDR3 is 15 amino acids long. Trimming at V came to 8 bases and at J to 0 bases, leaving 6 bases not matched to a gene. Germline-derived CDR1 and CDR2 are KGHSH and LQKENI. The CDR3 DNA sequence: TGTGCCAGCGCTGAGCGGGGGAGCTCCTACAATGAGCAGTTCTTC. Protein: CASAERGSSYNEQFF.

Here the CDR3 reads CASSAGQGEITEAFF. In nucleotides, the CDR3 is TGTGCCAGCAGCGCCGGACAGGGAGAAATCACTGAAGCTTTCTTT. The chain is built from TRBV7-9 and TRBJ1-1, with 8 nucleotides matching TRBD1. With V trimmed by 5 bases and J by 4 bases, 9 bases remained unmatched. The CDR3 totals 15 residues. CDR1 and CDR2 (germline): SEHNR, FQNEAQ (reference sequence).

This chain joins TRBV27 and TRBJ2-5; unclear D gene. V dropped 8 bases and J dropped 5 bases, with 9 bases sitting between them. This CDR3 is 11 amino acids long. The germline V gene encodes CDR1 MNHEY and CDR2 SMNVEV (reference sequence). The CDR3 loop reads CASPSWETQYF. The CDR3 DNA reads as TGTGCCAGCCCTTCGTGGGAGACCCAGTACTTC.

The chain has TRBV2 and TRBJ2-2, with a weak D call TRBD2 (5 bases). V gave up 1 base and J gave up 0 bases, with 6 bases separating them. Germline V gene sequence: CDR1 SNHLY, CDR2 FYNNEI. The CDR3 has 15 amino acids. CDR3 sequence (DNA): TGTGCCAGCAGTGAAGGGCGGGCGAACACCGGGGAGCTGTTTTTT. Translated: CASSEGRANTGELFF.

This chain connects TRBV11-2 to TRBJ2-7, with TRBD2 matching 9 bases. This CDR3 is 15 amino acids long. Germline CDR1 SGHAT, CDR2 FQNNGV. After removal of 7 bases from V and 0 bases from J, the junction contained 7 bases not matched to a gene. The CDR3 bases are TGTGCCAGCACCCTGGGGCGGGGGGGCTCCTACGAGCAGTACTTC. Its translation is CASTLGRGGSYEQYF.

The chain links TRBV7-9 to TRBJ1-6; D uncertain. This CDR3 is 12 amino acids long. The V end lost 2 bases, the J end lost 6 bases, and 2 bases lay between the germline ends. Germline CDR1 reads SEHNR; CDR2 reads FQNEAQ (reference sequence). The chain's CDR3 is CASSLFNSPLHF. CDR3 sequence (DNA): TGTGCCAGCAGCTTATTTAATTCACCCCTCCACTTT.

The chain recombines TRBV13 with TRBJ1-5, with D unresolved. Germline values: CDR1 PRHDT, CDR2 FYEKMQ (reference sequence). V shed 7 bases and J shed 7 bases, with 14 bases lying between them. This CDR3 is 13 amino acids long. The CDR3 sequence: CASTTGPGQPQHF. In DNA, the CDR3 is TGTGCCAGCACCACTGGGCCGGGACAGCCCCAGCATTTT. Complete variable domain (other parts from reference TRBV13 and TRBJ1-5): AAGVIQSPRHLIKEKRETATLKCYPIPRHDTVYWYQQGPGQDPQFLISFYEKMQSDKGSIPDRFSAQQFSDYHSELNMSSLELGDSALYFCASTTGPGQPQHFGDGTRLSIL.

The gene calls are TRBV7-2 and TRBJ1-2; TRBD1 aligns across 7 bases. This CDR3 is built from 14 residues. Germline CDR1 reads SGHTA; CDR2 reads FQGNSA. V lost 3 bases and J lost 2; bases outside the gene matches: 3. In DNA, the CDR3 is TGTGCCAGCAGCTTTAAACAGGGGAACTATGGCTACACCTTC. Translating it yields CASSFKQGNYGYTF.